This is a list of T cell receptor beta chains from one sample in a study of Graves' ophthalmopathy and Graves' hyperthyroidism. TCRdb independently ran MiXCR on the multiplex PCR reads; one entry per CDR3 protein. The table shows hundreds of thousands of distinct CDR3 sequences, with more than 20% occurring only once. The sample comprised peripheral blood. The receptors were gathered from a woman between 18 and 29 years old with stable Graves' hyperthyroidism. Both conserved end residues are part of each CDR3. A D gene is named only where the DNA matches it firmly. Size is stated for part of the rows, as once, few or many counts, or as a class when the clone is expanded.

j_gene: TRBJ1-5; d_gene: -; abundance: many; v_gene: TRBV12-3/TRBV12-4; CDR3aa: CASGPGASQPQHF; CDR3nt: TGTGCCAGCGGCCCGGGGGCAAGTCAGCCCCAGCATTTT
j_gene: TRBJ1-3; d_gene: -; abundance: many; v_gene: TRBV12-3/TRBV12-4; CDR3aa: CASSPIVAISGNTIYF; CDR3nt: TGTGCCAGCAGTCCAATAGTGGCCATCTCTGGAAACACCATATATTTT
j_gene: TRBJ1-2; d_gene: -; abundance: many; v_gene: TRBV6-2/TRBV6-3; CDR3aa: CASSFHRTEISYGYTF; CDR3nt: TGTGCCAGCAGTTTTCACCGGACAGAGATAAGCTATGGCTACACCTTC
j_gene: TRBJ2-5; d_gene: -; abundance: -; v_gene: TRBV2; CDR3aa: CASSRRGLLQETQYF; CDR3nt: TGTGCCAGCAGTCGACGCGGACTGTTGCAAGAGACCCAGTACTTC
j_gene: TRBJ2-2; d_gene: TRBD1; abundance: few; v_gene: TRBV4-3; CDR3aa: CASRTLDRDTGELFF; CDR3nt: TGCGCCAGCAGGACATTGGACAGGGACACCGGGGAGCTGTTTTTT
j_gene: TRBJ2-5; d_gene: TRBD1; abundance: many; v_gene: TRBV20-1; CDR3aa: CSANGETGQGNQETQYF; CDR3nt: TGCAGTGCCAACGGGGAAACGGGACAGGGTAACCAAGAGACCCAGTACTTC
j_gene: TRBJ2-2; d_gene: -; abundance: many; v_gene: TRBV20-1; CDR3aa: CSAEDRSRTGELFF; CDR3nt: TGCAGTGCTGAGGACAGAAGCCGGACCGGGGAGCTGTTTTTT
j_gene: TRBJ2-2; d_gene: -; abundance: few; v_gene: TRBV30; CDR3aa: CAWTRGTGELFF; CDR3nt: TGTGCCTGGACGCGGGGCACCGGGGAGCTGTTTTTT
j_gene: TRBJ2-5; d_gene: -; abundance: many; v_gene: TRBV7-2; CDR3aa: CASSLANREETQYF; CDR3nt: TGTGCCAGCAGCTTAGCGAACAGGGAAGAGACCCAGTACTTC
j_gene: TRBJ1-2; d_gene: -; abundance: many; v_gene: TRBV6-1; CDR3aa: CASLKQFLTNYGYTF; CDR3nt: TGTGCCAGCCTCAAGCAATTCCTTACTAACTATGGCTACACCTTC
j_gene: TRBJ2-5; d_gene: -; abundance: many; v_gene: TRBV6-1; CDR3aa: CASSVPGDRTETQYF; CDR3nt: TGTGCCAGCAGTGTCCCAGGGGATAGGACAGAGACCCAGTACTTC
j_gene: TRBJ2-7; d_gene: -; abundance: few; v_gene: TRBV18; CDR3aa: CASSPNRAVVQYF; CDR3nt: TGTGCCAGCTCACCAAACAGGGCGGTCGTGCAGTACTTC
j_gene: TRBJ2-2; d_gene: -; abundance: many; v_gene: TRBV9; CDR3aa: CASSVLVTGELFF; CDR3nt: TGTGCCAGCAGCGTTCTTGTCACCGGGGAGCTGTTTTTT
j_gene: TRBJ2-4; d_gene: -; abundance: -; v_gene: TRBV5-1; CDR3aa: CASSLEAATGENIQYF; CDR3nt: TGCGCCAGCAGCTTGGAAGCGGCTACGGGGGAAAACATTCAGTACTTC
j_gene: TRBJ2-3; d_gene: -; abundance: -; v_gene: TRBV10-3; CDR3aa: CAISVGGSTDTQYF; CDR3nt: TGTGCCATCAGTGTTGGGGGGAGCACAGATACGCAGTATTTT
j_gene: TRBJ1-6; d_gene: -; abundance: many; v_gene: TRBV2; CDR3aa: CASSVGGSSPLHF; CDR3nt: TGTGCCAGCAGTGTAGGGGGGAGTTCACCCCTCCACTTT
j_gene: TRBJ2-2; d_gene: -; abundance: -; v_gene: TRBV11-1; CDR3aa: CASSLVRGSFPAGTGELFF; CDR3nt: TGTGCCAGCAGCTTAGTCCGGGGGTCCTTTCCCGCGGGCACCGGGGAGCTGTTTTTT
j_gene: TRBJ1-5; d_gene: -; abundance: many; v_gene: TRBV2; CDR3aa: CASRREYGNQPQHF; CDR3nt: TGTGCCAGCAGGAGGGAATATGGCAATCAGCCCCAGCATTTT
j_gene: TRBJ1-2; d_gene: -; abundance: many; v_gene: TRBV28; CDR3aa: CASSPQLLGYTF; CDR3nt: TGTGCCAGCAGCCCACAGTTACTTGGCTACACCTTC
j_gene: TRBJ1-2; d_gene: -; abundance: many; v_gene: TRBV7-2; CDR3aa: CASSSTAHGYTF; CDR3nt: TGTGCCAGCAGCTCGACAGCCCATGGCTACACCTTC
j_gene: TRBJ1-2; d_gene: -; abundance: -; v_gene: TRBV5-1; CDR3aa: CASSLGTSREGYTF; CDR3nt: TGCGCCAGCAGCTTGGGGACCTCCAGGGAGGGCTACACCTTC
j_gene: TRBJ2-7; d_gene: TRBD2; abundance: few; v_gene: TRBV6-2/TRBV6-3; CDR3aa: CASTGLAGRTPYEQYF; CDR3nt: TGTGCCAGCACCGGACTAGCGGGGAGGACCCCCTACGAGCAGTACTTC
j_gene: TRBJ2-5; d_gene: TRBD2; abundance: few; v_gene: TRBV11-2; CDR3aa: CASSDHGRDQETQYF; CDR3nt: TGTGCCAGCAGCGACCACGGGAGGGACCAAGAGACCCAGTACTTC
j_gene: TRBJ2-3; d_gene: TRBD2; abundance: -; v_gene: TRBV4-1; CDR3aa: CASSQSTSGDTQYF; CDR3nt: TGCGCCAGCAGCCAATCGACTAGCGGGGATACGCAGTATTTT
j_gene: TRBJ2-7; d_gene: TRBD2; abundance: -; v_gene: TRBV28; CDR3aa: CASRASGMSEQYF; CDR3nt: TGTGCCAGCAGGGCTAGCGGGATGAGCGAGCAGTACTTC
j_gene: TRBJ2-7; d_gene: TRBD2; abundance: -; v_gene: TRBV6-2/TRBV6-3; CDR3aa: CASGAGVTYEQYF; CDR3nt: TGTGCCAGCGGAGCGGGGGTTACCTACGAGCAGTACTTC
j_gene: TRBJ2-7; d_gene: TRBD2; abundance: many; v_gene: TRBV11-1; CDR3aa: CASSVVPGLAGASYEQYF; CDR3nt: TGTGCCAGCAGCGTCGTCCCGGGACTAGCGGGGGCCTCCTACGAGCAGTACTTC
j_gene: TRBJ2-2; d_gene: TRBD2; abundance: many; v_gene: TRBV9; CDR3aa: CASSVEEGLASNTGELFF; CDR3nt: TGTGCCAGCAGCGTAGAGGAGGGACTAGCGAGTAACACCGGGGAGCTGTTTTTT
j_gene: TRBJ2-2; d_gene: -; abundance: once; v_gene: TRBV24-1; CDR3aa: CATSTNRDTGELFF; CDR3nt: TGTGCCACCAGTACGAACAGGGACACCGGGGAGCTGTTTTTT
j_gene: TRBJ2-7; d_gene: -; abundance: many; v_gene: TRBV6-2/TRBV6-3; CDR3aa: CASSYGLGVYEQYF; CDR3nt: TGTGCCAGCAGTTACGGGTTGGGGGTCTACGAGCAGTACTTC
j_gene: TRBJ1-5; d_gene: -; abundance: many; v_gene: TRBV6-4; CDR3aa: CASILRAGETSNQPQHF; CDR3nt: TGTGCCAGCATTCTTCGTGCGGGAGAAACGAGCAATCAGCCCCAGCATTTT
j_gene: TRBJ1-6; d_gene: TRBD1; abundance: many; v_gene: TRBV6-1; CDR3aa: CASTRTGGASSPLHF; CDR3nt: TGTGCCAGCACTCGGACAGGGGGCGCGTCTTCACCCCTCCACTTT
j_gene: TRBJ1-1; d_gene: TRBD1; abundance: few; v_gene: TRBV5-1; CDR3aa: CASSLLPDRGIEAFF; CDR3nt: TGCGCCAGCAGCTTGCTACCGGACAGGGGGATTGAAGCTTTCTTT
j_gene: TRBJ1-5; d_gene: TRBD1; abundance: -; v_gene: TRBV29-1; CDR3aa: CSGLPGQGDFSNQPQHF; CDR3nt: TGCAGCGGCTTGCCGGGACAGGGGGACTTTAGCAATCAGCCCCAGCATTTT
j_gene: TRBJ2-5; d_gene: -; abundance: -; v_gene: TRBV4-1; CDR3aa: CASSQAVSPVGSQETQYF; CDR3nt: TGCGCCAGCAGCCAAGCGGTCTCCCCGGTGGGGTCCCAAGAGACCCAGTACTTC
j_gene: TRBJ1-2; d_gene: TRBD1; abundance: many; v_gene: TRBV12-3/TRBV12-4; CDR3aa: CASTRQGANFGYTF; CDR3nt: TGTGCCAGCACCAGACAGGGTGCCAACTTTGGCTACACCTTC
j_gene: TRBJ2-5; d_gene: -; abundance: few; v_gene: TRBV4-1; CDR3aa: CASSQAPQETQYF; CDR3nt: TGCGCCAGCAGCCAAGCTCCACAAGAGACCCAGTACTTC
j_gene: TRBJ1-2; d_gene: TRBD1; abundance: many; v_gene: TRBV28; CDR3aa: CASSRPGGSGYTF; CDR3nt: TGTGCCAGCAGTCGGCCAGGGGGTTCTGGCTACACCTTC
j_gene: TRBJ2-5; d_gene: -; abundance: many; v_gene: TRBV15; CDR3aa: CATLGAGQQETQYF; CDR3nt: TGTGCCACCCTCGGGGCCGGACAGCAAGAGACCCAGTACTTC
j_gene: TRBJ2-7; d_gene: -; abundance: -; v_gene: TRBV12-3/TRBV12-4; CDR3aa: CASSLDTEVNEQYF; CDR3nt: TGTGCCAGCAGTTTAGATACTGAGGTCAACGAGCAGTACTTC
j_gene: TRBJ2-7; d_gene: TRBD1; abundance: -; v_gene: TRBV6-1; CDR3aa: CASSPHLGQGYEQYF; CDR3nt: TGTGCCAGCAGCCCCCACCTAGGACAGGGGTACGAGCAGTACTTC
j_gene: TRBJ2-7; d_gene: TRBD1; abundance: -; v_gene: TRBV18; CDR3aa: CASSPGTGPGEQYF; CDR3nt: TGTGCCAGCTCACCAGGGACAGGGCCTGGCGAGCAGTACTTC
j_gene: TRBJ2-7; d_gene: TRBD2; abundance: few; v_gene: TRBV5-1; CDR3aa: CASNPRAGEAEQYF; CDR3nt: TGCGCCAGCAACCCTCGAGCGGGAGAGGCCGAGCAGTACTTC
j_gene: TRBJ2-2; d_gene: TRBD1; abundance: many; v_gene: TRBV11-2; CDR3aa: CASSADLGRGLSGELFF; CDR3nt: TGTGCCAGCAGCGCAGACCTTGGCAGGGGGCTTTCCGGGGAGCTGTTTTTT
j_gene: TRBJ1-1; d_gene: -; abundance: many; v_gene: TRBV20-1; CDR3aa: CSARVGAGTEAFF; CDR3nt: TGCAGTGCTAGAGTCGGGGCCGGCACTGAAGCTTTCTTT
j_gene: TRBJ2-5; d_gene: -; abundance: many; v_gene: TRBV6-1; CDR3aa: CASSRGNQETQYF; CDR3nt: TGTGCCAGCAGTCGTGGGAACCAAGAGACCCAGTACTTC
j_gene: TRBJ2-7; d_gene: -; abundance: -; v_gene: TRBV7-9; CDR3aa: CASSFSEGSYEQYF; CDR3nt: TGTGCCAGCAGCTTCTCCGAAGGCTCCTACGAGCAGTACTTC
j_gene: TRBJ1-1; d_gene: -; abundance: few; v_gene: TRBV4-1; CDR3aa: CASSQEVSQNTEAFF; CDR3nt: TGCGCCAGCAGCCAAGAGGTCAGCCAAAACACTGAAGCTTTCTTT
j_gene: TRBJ2-5; d_gene: TRBD1; abundance: many; v_gene: TRBV12-3/TRBV12-4; CDR3aa: CASSSTGGVGTQYF; CDR3nt: TGTGCCAGCAGTTCGACAGGGGGCGTCGGGACCCAGTACTTC
j_gene: TRBJ2-7; d_gene: -; abundance: -; v_gene: TRBV6-2/TRBV6-3; CDR3aa: CASKNLGGGYEQYF; CDR3nt: TGTGCCAGCAAAAACCTCGGGGGAGGCTACGAGCAGTACTTC
j_gene: TRBJ2-5; d_gene: -; abundance: -; v_gene: TRBV28; CDR3aa: CASSSLSETQYF; CDR3nt: TGTGCCAGCAGTTCCCTATCGGAGACCCAGTACTTC
j_gene: TRBJ1-1; d_gene: -; abundance: -; v_gene: TRBV6-1; CDR3aa: CASSAGEHTEAFF; CDR3nt: TGTGCCAGCAGTGCGGGGGAACACACTGAAGCTTTCTTT